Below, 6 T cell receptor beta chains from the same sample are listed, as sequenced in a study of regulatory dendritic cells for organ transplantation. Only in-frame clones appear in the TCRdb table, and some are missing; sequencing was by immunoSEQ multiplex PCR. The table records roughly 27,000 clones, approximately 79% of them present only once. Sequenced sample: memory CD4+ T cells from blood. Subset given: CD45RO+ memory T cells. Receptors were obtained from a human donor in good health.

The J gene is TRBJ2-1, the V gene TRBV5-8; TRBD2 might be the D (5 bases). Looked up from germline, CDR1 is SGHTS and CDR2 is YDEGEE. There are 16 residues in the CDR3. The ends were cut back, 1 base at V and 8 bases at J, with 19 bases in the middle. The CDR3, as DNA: TGTGCCAGCAGCTTGAAGGCACGCAGGTCGAGGGATGAGCAGTTCTTC. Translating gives CASSLKARRSRDEQFF.

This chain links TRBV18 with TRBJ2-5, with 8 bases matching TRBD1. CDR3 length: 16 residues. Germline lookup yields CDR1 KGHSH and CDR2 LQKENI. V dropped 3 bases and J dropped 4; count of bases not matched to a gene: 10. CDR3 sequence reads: CASSPIGQGRVETQYF. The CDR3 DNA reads TGTGCCAGCTCACCTATCGGACAGGGAAGGGTAGAGACCCAGTACTTC.

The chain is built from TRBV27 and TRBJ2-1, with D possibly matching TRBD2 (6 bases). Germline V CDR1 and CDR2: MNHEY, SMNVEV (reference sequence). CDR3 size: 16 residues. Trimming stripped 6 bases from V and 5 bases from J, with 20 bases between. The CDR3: CASSLASVNGDNEQFF. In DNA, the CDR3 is TGTGCCAGCAGCCTCGCTAGCGTTAATGGGGACAATGAGCAGTTCTTC.

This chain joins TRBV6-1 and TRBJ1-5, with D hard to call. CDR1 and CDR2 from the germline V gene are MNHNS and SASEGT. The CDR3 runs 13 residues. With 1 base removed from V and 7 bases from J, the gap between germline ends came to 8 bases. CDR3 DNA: TGTGCCAGCAGTGAAGGCAGGAGACAGCCCCAGCATTTT. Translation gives CASSEGRRQPQHF.

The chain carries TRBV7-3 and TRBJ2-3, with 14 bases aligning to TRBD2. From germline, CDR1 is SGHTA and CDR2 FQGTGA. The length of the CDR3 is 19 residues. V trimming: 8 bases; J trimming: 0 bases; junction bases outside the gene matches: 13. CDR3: CASSQAGLAGERSTDTQYF. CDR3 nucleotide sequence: TGTGCCAGCTCACAAGCGGGACTAGCGGGGGAGAGAAGCACAGATACGCAGTATTTT.

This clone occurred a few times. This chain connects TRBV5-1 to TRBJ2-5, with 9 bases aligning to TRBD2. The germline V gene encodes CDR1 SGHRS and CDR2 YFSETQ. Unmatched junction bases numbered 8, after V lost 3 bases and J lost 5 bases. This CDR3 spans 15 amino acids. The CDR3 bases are TGCGCCAGCAGCTCTAGACTAGCGGTTTTGGAGACCCAGTACTTC. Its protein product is CASSSRLAVLETQYF.